The 22 T cell receptor beta chains below come from one sample, sequenced in a study of CD8+ T cells in alopecia areata. Sequencing relied on a cDNA template that was reverse transcribed from extracted RNA. Clones were sequenced by immunoSEQ multiplex PCR, and TCRdb holds only the in-frame ones, with some missing. Listed here are some 110,000 clones without any singletons, the top ten holding about 19%. Specimen: lesional skin. All receptors come from a C3H/HeJ mouse with alopecia areata. The mice in this strain carry MHC haplotype H2-k.

A note on this clone: Here the gene names and germline are mouse. The read stops 4 residues short of the end of the CDR3; the missing end is completed from the germline J gene. V is TRBV19 and J is TRBJ2-1; 11 nucleotides agree with TRBD2. Germline V gene lookup returns CDR1 FNHDT and CDR2 SITEND (reference sequence). There are 17 residues in the CDR3. V lost 0 bases and J lost 0; bases outside the gene matches: 2. The CDR3 DNA, read in part, is TGTGCCAGCAGTATAGGGACTGGGGGGAATAACTATGCT. Translation gives CASSIGTGGNNYA. The CDR3 in full is CASSIGTGGNNYAEQFF.

A word on this clone: Gene names follow the mouse nomenclature. The read ends 4 residues before the CDR3 terminus; that terminus is restored from the germline J gene. V and J are TRBV19 and TRBJ2-1; D is possibly TRBD2 (5 bases). Between the trimmed V and J ends, which lost 2 bases and 6 bases, there was a span of 12 bases. Germline values: CDR1 FNHDT, CDR2 SITEND (reference sequence). The CDR3 totals 14 residues. Partial CDR3 DNA: TGTGCCAGCAGTATTACGGGGTGGGGTGCT. It codes for CASSITGWGA. The entire CDR3 reads CASSITGWGAEQFF.

In the case of this clone: Mouse gene names apply. The read ends 4 residues before the CDR3 terminus; that terminus is restored from the germline J gene. The sample holds other DNA sequences that translate to the same CDR3. V and J are TRBV1 and TRBJ2-7, with 9 bases that match TRBD2. The V gene's germline CDR1 is NSQYPW and CDR2 LRSPGD (reference sequence). This CDR3 region has 15 residues. CDR3 DNA, as far as it was read: TGCACCTGCAGTGCAGATTTGGGGGGGCCATAT. Protein: CTCSADLGGPY. The entire CDR3 protein reads CTCSADLGGPYEQYF.

There are a few counts of this clone. Gene labels here are mouse ones. The observed sequence ends 4 residues before the CDR3 terminus, with the missing tail filled in from the germline J gene. The V call is TRBV17, the J call TRBJ2-5; D is perhaps TRBD1 (5 bases). V lost 2 bases to trimming and J lost 2 bases, with 8 bases between them. The CDR3 totals 14 residues. Germline loops: CDR1 MNHDT, CDR2 YYDKIL. The sequenced part of the CDR3 DNA is TGTGCTAGCAGTAGAAGGCAGGGCCAAGAC. This gives the protein CASSRRQGQD. In full, the CDR3 is CASSRRQGQDTQYF.

On this clone: The germline and genes are mouse ones. The CDR3 end falls 4 residues outside the read, so it is completed with the germline J gene. The rearrangement uses TRBV19 and TRBJ2-4, with 11 bases matching TRBD2. CDR1 FNHDT and CDR2 SITEND come from the germline V gene (reference sequence). The CDR3 is 14 amino acids. Here the CDR3 reads CASSEDWGENTLYF. Incomplete CDR3 DNA: TGTGCCAGCAGCGAGGACTGGGGGGAAAAC.

In this sample, this clone turned up many times. Mouse gene names apply. Read sequence stops 4 residues before the CDR3 end, and the germline J gene provides the missing end. The gene calls are TRBV1 and TRBJ2-1; 7 positions match TRBD1. The germline gives CDR1 NSQYPW, CDR2 LRSPGD (reference sequence). The CDR3 is 16 residues long. The V and J ends lost 0 bases and 2 bases, in that order; junction bases with no gene match: 4. The CDR3 protein is CTCSADTTGYYAEQFF. CDR3 bases read: TGCACCTGCAGTGCAGATACGACAGGGTACTATGCT.

This clone was counted ten times or more. Genes and germline are mouse. The CDR3 end lies 4 residues beyond the end of the read and is filled in from the germline J gene. The V and J genes are TRBV5 and TRBJ2-7; 7 bases match TRBD2. V shed 0 bases and J 0 bases; nucleotides not matched to a gene: 2. This CDR3 is 15 amino acids long. Germline V CDR1 and CDR2: LGHNA, YNLKQL (reference sequence). The part of the CDR3 DNA that was read is TGTGCCAGCAGCCAAGACTGGGGGAGCTCCTAT. It translates to CASSQDWGSSY. The whole CDR3 is CASSQDWGSSYEQYF.

The sample holds a few counts of this clone. Mouse germline and gene names are used. The read falls 4 residues short of the CDR3 end, and the missing part is taken from the germline J gene. The chain has TRBV29 and TRBJ1-2; 10 bases fit TRBD1. Germline V gene data show CDR1 as MSHET and CDR2 as SYDVDS. V trimming: 6 bases; J trimming: 4 bases; junction bases outside the gene matches: 5. This CDR3 region has 14 residues. The sequenced part of the CDR3 DNA is TGTGCTAGCAGCGACAGGGGGCGAAGCTCC. It yields the protein CASSDRGRSS. The CDR3 as a whole reads CASSDRGRSSDYTF.

This clone came up a few times. Genes here carry mouse names. The read comes to an end 4 residues before the CDR3 does, leaving the germline J gene to fill in the end. The chain couples TRBV16 to TRBJ1-4; tentatively, D is TRBD1 (6 bases). The CDR3 is made up of 15 amino acids. Germline CDR1 reads SGHSA; CDR2 reads FRNQAP. Trimming cost V 5 bases and J 0 bases, with 10 bases left between them. This CDR3 is CASSIGTISNERLFF. The DNA read from the CDR3 is TGTGCAAGCAGCATCGGGACAATTTCCAACGAA.

This clone occurred a few times. Mouse names are used for the genes. Coverage ceases 4 residues before the CDR3 finishes, and the germline J gene fills in the end. The chain couples TRBV17 to TRBJ2-2; TRBD1 agrees at 8 bases. J gave up 4 bases and V 5 bases, and 6 bases lay outside the gene matches. Per the germline V gene, CDR1 is MNHDT and CDR2 is YYDKIL. CDR3 length: 15 amino acids. The CDR3 DNA, read in part, is TGTGCTAGCAGTGCAGGGGGCGCGACCACCGGG. Its translation is CASSAGGATTG. Given in full, the CDR3 is CASSAGGATTGQLYF.

Concerning this clone: The gene names given are mouse names. The CDR3 goes on 4 residues after the read ends, and that part is filled in from the germline J gene. V is TRBV13-3 and J is TRBJ2-4; D remains ambiguous. V shed 5 bases and J shed 1 base, with 8 bases lying between them. CDR1 and CDR2 (germline): NNHDY, SYVADS. This CDR3 comprises 13 residues. CDR3 residues: CASRSGGQNTLYF. CDR3 DNA, as far as it was read: TGTGCCAGCAGAAGTGGTGGTCAAAAC.

This clone was detected a few times. Gene and germline names: mouse. The CDR3 end falls 4 residues outside the read, so it is completed with the germline J gene. The chain has TRBV17 and TRBJ2-7, with D perhaps TRBD1 (5 bases). CDR1 and CDR2 (germline): MNHDT, YYDKIL. This CDR3 has 12 residues. The CDR3 protein is CASRADSYEQYF. The sequenced CDR3 bases are TGTGCTAGCAGGGCTGACAGTTAT.

This clone was observed at least ten times. Here the gene names and germline are mouse. The sequence runs out 4 residues before the end of the CDR3; the remainder is reconstructed from the germline J gene. V gene TRBV13-3 combines with J gene TRBJ2-3; 9 nucleotides agree with TRBD1. CDR1 NNHDY and CDR2 SYVADS come from the germline V gene. This CDR3 contains 16 residues. V lost 2 bases and J lost 1; bases outside the gene matches: 5. Partial CDR3 DNA: TGTGCCAGCAGTGAAACAGGGGGCGCCGGTGCAGAA. Its translation is CASSETGGAGAE. The CDR3 reads in full as CASSETGGAGAETLYF.

As to this clone: Genes here carry mouse names. CDR3 DNA (partial): TGTGCCAGCAGTTTTGACAAACCCTAT. Residues: CASSFDKPY. In full, the CDR3 reads CASSFDKPYEQYF. J is TRBJ2-7 and V is TRBV19; no definite D call. The missing CDR3 end, 4 residues past where the read stops, is filled in from the germline J gene. CDR1 FNHDT and CDR2 SITEND come from the germline V gene (reference sequence). V lost 4 bases and J lost 2, with 10 bases in between. CDR3 size: 13 residues.

Details on this clone: All gene names here are mouse names. The read is 4 residues too short to cover the CDR3 end, so that end is filled in from the germline J gene. At the DNA level, this CDR3 is encoded by other sequences in the same sample as well. This chain joins TRBV1 and TRBJ1-4, with 8 bases identical to TRBD1. CDR1 and CDR2 (germline): NSQYPW, LRSPGD (reference sequence). V lost 1 base, J lost 6 bases, and 4 bases stayed unmatched. The CDR3 covers 15 residues. This CDR3 reads CTCSAGDRGDERLFF. Partial CDR3 DNA: TGCACCTGCAGTGCAGGTGACAGGGGAGACGAA. The whole variable domain, remainder taken from reference TRBV1 and TRBJ1-4, is VTLLEQNPRWRLVPRGQAVNLRCILKNSQYPWMSWYQQDLQKQLQWLFTLRSPGDKEVKSLPGADYLATRVTDTELRLQVANMSQGRTLYCTCSAGDRGDERLFFGHGTKLSVL.

Comments on this clone: The gene names given are mouse names. The sequenced CDR3 bases are TGTGCCTGGAGGCCTACAGGTTTCACA. Its translation is CAWRPTGFT. The full-length CDR3 reads as CAWRPTGFTEVFF. The chain combines TRBV31 with TRBJ1-1; D is perhaps TRBD1 (5 bases). From the germline J gene comes the end of the CDR3, since the read stops 4 residues before it. CDR1 and CDR2 from the germline V gene are GKSSPN and SITVG. V lost 3 bases to trimming and J lost 4 bases, with 12 bases between them. The CDR3 spans 13 residues.

This clone was counted only a few times. These gene names are mouse names. The read terminates 4 residues before the CDR3 end, so the remaining end is supplied by the germline J gene. The chain employs TRBV13-3 and TRBJ2-1; weak D call: TRBD2 (6 bases). Trimming removed 4 bases at V and 0 bases at J, with 14 bases between. CDR3 length: 16 residues. CDR1 and CDR2 (germline): NNHDY, SYVADS. The covered CDR3 bases are TGTGCCAGCAGTCCCCTGGGGCTTAATAACTATGCT. Its protein product is CASSPLGLNNYA. The whole CDR3 sequence reads CASSPLGLNNYAEQFF.

As concerns this clone: Genes and germline are mouse. The CDR3 end lies 4 residues beyond the end of the read and is filled in from the germline J gene. The chain couples TRBV1 to TRBJ2-5; no firm D call. Germline V CDR1 and CDR2: NSQYPW, LRSPGD (reference sequence). CDR3 length equals 13 residues. The part of the CDR3 DNA that was read is TGCACCTGCAGTGCAGAGTCAGAAGAC. This sequence encodes CTCSAESED. The whole CDR3 sequence reads CTCSAESEDTQYF.

Note on this clone: Gene and germline names: mouse. With the read ending 4 residues before the CDR3 end, the germline J gene is used to fill in that end. The chain combines TRBV1 with TRBJ1-4; the match to TRBD1 covers 11 bases. The CDR3 totals 17 residues. V lost 3 bases to trimming and J lost 4 bases; unmatched junction nucleotides: 7. Germline CDR1 reads NSQYPW; CDR2 reads LRSPGD (reference sequence). CDR3 loop: CTCSASGTGGYNERLFF. The CDR3 bases that were read are TGCACCTGCAGTGCCTCCGGGACAGGGGGATACAACGAA.

In regard to this clone: Gene names denote mouse genes. Read coverage stops 4 residues before the CDR3 terminus; the germline J gene supplies the remainder. This rearrangement joins TRBV19 to TRBJ1-1, with 10 bases identical to TRBD1. This CDR3 region has 13 residues. The germline gives CDR1 FNHDT, CDR2 SITEND (reference sequence). The DNA read from the CDR3 is TGTGCCAGCAGCCTGACAGGGGGCGGA. This encodes CASSLTGGG. The CDR3, in full, reads CASSLTGGGEVFF. Together with reference TRBV19 and TRBJ1-1, the CDR3 gives the full variable domain: GGIITQTPKFLIGQEGQKLTLKCQQNFNHDTMYWYRQDSGKGLRLIYYSITENDLQKGDLSEGYDASREKKSSFSLTVTSAQKNEMAVFLCASSLTGGGEVFFGKGTRLTVV.

This clone was counted only a few times. Gene names are the mouse ones. Coverage ceases 4 residues before the CDR3 finishes, and the germline J gene fills in the end. J is TRBJ1-2 and V is TRBV1; D is unresolved. CDR3 length equals 13 residues. Trimming removed 6 bases at V and 0 bases at J, with 8 bases between. Germline V lookup: CDR1 NSQYPW, CDR2 LRSPGD (reference sequence). The DNA read from the CDR3 is TGCACCTGCAGGCAGACAACAAACTCC. This gives the protein CTCRQTTNS. The full CDR3 protein is CTCRQTTNSDYTF.

A note on this clone: The gene names here belong to mouse. The CDR3 is cut off 4 residues early in the read; its end comes from the germline J gene. The chain joins TRBV19 to TRBJ2-7; D is perhaps TRBD1 (6 bases). The germline V and J ends were trimmed by 6 bases and 0 bases, with 13 bases remaining between them. Germline V lookup: CDR1 FNHDT, CDR2 SITEND (reference sequence). The CDR3 runs 14 residues. The CDR3 is CASTIGDNSYEQYF. The DNA read from the CDR3 is TGTGCCAGCACAATTGGGGACAACTCCTAT.